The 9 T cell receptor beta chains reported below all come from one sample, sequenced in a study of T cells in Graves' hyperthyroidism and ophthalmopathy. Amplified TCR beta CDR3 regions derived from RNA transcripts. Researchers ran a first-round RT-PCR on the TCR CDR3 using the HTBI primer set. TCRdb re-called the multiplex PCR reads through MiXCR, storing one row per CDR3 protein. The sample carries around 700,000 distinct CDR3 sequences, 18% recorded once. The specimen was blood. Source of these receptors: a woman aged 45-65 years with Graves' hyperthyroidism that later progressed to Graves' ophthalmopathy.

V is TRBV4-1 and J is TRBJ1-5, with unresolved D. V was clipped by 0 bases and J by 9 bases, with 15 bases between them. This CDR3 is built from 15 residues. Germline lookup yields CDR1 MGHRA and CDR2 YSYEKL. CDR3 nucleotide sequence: TGCGCCAGCAGCCAAGATTTTACCGCCCGGGGGCCCCAGCATTTT. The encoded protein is CASSQDFTARGPQHF.

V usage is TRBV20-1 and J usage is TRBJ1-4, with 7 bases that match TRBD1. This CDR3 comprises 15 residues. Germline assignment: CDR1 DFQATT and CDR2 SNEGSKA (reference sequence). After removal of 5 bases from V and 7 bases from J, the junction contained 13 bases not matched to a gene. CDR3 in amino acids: CSAQGQSEFFEKLFF. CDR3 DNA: TGCAGTGCTCAGGGACAGTCAGAGTTTTTTGAAAAACTGTTTTTT.

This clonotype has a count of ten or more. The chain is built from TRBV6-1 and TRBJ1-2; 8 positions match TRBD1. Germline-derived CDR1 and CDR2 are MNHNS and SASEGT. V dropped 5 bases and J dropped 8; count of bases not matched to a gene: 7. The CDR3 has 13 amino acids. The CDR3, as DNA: TGTGCCAGCAGTAACGGACAGGGAGGCGGCTACACCTTC. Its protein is CASSNGQGGGYTF.

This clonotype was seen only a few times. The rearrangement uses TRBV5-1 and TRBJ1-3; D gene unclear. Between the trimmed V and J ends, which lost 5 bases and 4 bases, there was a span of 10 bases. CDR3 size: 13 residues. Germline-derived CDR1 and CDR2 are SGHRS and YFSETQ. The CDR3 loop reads CASSVGFGNTIYF. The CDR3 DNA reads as TGCGCCAGCAGTGTGGGGTTCGGAAACACCATATATTTT.

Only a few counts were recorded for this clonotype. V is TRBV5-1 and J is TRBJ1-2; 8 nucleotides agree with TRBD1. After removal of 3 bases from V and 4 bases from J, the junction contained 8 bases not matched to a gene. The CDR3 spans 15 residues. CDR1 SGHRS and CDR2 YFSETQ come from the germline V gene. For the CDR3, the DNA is TGCGCCAGCAGCTCCTTAGACAGGGGAGGCTATGGCTACACCTTC. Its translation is CASSSLDRGGYGYTF.

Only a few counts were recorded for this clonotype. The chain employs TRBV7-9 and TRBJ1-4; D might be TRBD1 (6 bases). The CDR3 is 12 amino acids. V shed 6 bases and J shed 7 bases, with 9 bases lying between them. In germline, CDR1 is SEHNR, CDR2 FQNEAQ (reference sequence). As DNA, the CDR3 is TGTGCCAGCAGTACAGGGTTTGAAAAACTGTTTTTT. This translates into CASSTGFEKLFF.

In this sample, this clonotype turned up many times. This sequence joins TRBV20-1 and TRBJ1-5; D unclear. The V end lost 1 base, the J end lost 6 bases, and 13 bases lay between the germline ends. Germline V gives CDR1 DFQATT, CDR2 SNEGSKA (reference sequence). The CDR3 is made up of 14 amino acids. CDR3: CSARGPTRTQPQHF. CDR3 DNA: TGCAGTGCTAGAGGGCCGACCAGGACTCAGCCCCAGCATTTT.

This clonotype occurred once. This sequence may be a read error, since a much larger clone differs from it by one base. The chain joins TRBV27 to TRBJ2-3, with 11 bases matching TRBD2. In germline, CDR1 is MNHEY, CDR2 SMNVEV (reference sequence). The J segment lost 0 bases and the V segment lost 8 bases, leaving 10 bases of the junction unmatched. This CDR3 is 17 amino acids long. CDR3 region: CASGLTSGGLSTDTQYF. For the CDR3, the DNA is TGTGCCAGCGGGCTAACTAGCGGGGGCCTTAGCACAGATACGCAGTATTTT.

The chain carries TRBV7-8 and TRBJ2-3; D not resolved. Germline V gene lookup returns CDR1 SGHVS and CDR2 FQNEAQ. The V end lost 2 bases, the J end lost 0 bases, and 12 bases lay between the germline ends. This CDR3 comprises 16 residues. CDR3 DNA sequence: TGTGCCAGCAGCTTAAAGTTCTCTCCCAGCACAGATACGCAGTATTTT. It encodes CASSLKFSPSTDTQYF.